Presented here are 10 T cell receptor beta chains from one specimen sequenced in a study of T cell repertoires in cytomegalovirus infection. One entry per CDR3 protein results from TCRdb running MiXCR on the reads. The table shows 650,000 to 900,000 distinct CDR3 sequences, with about 28% occurring only once. No antigen has been identified for these receptors. The sequencing used cultured CD8+ T cells from PBMCs, collected from culture after CMV antigen stimulation. The receptors come from a human donor in good health (CMV status not recorded). Some clones in this sample may be carry-over from other donors' samples.

There are a few counts of this clonotype. The chain combines TRBV7-9 with TRBJ1-6; perhaps TRBD1 as D (5 bases). Trimming left V 5 bases short and J 5 bases short, with 16 bases between. CDR1 is SEHNR and CDR2 is FQNEAQ in the germline V gene (reference sequence). This CDR3 spans 16 amino acids. The chain's CDR3 is CASSREKGRDNSPLHF. The CDR3 bases are TGTGCCAGCAGCCGCGAGAAGGGCAGGGATAATTCACCCCTCCACTTT.

J is TRBJ1-1 and V is TRBV4-3, with 11 bases lining up with TRBD1. Germline V lookup: CDR1 LGHNA, CDR2 YSLEER. With V trimmed by 0 bases and J by 2 bases, 8 bases remained unmatched. The CDR3 spans 18 residues. CDR3 residues: CASSQERDRGDRNTEAFF. For the CDR3, the DNA is TGCGCCAGCAGCCAAGAGAGGGACAGGGGGGATCGAAACACTGAAGCTTTCTTT.

This clonotype was recorded only once. The gene calls are TRBV11-2 and TRBJ2-5; D unresolved. CDR3 length: 16 amino acids. Trimming took 4 bases from V and 5 from J, leaving 20 bases between them. Germline loops: CDR1 SGHAT, CDR2 FQNNGV. This CDR3 reads CASSSKVRQPLETQYF. CDR3 coding DNA: TGTGCCAGCAGCTCGAAGGTGCGCCAGCCTTTGGAGACCCAGTACTTC.

The rearrangement uses TRBV9 and TRBJ2-5, with 7 bases matching TRBD1. Germline values: CDR1 SGDLS, CDR2 YYNGEE. Trimming took 4 bases from V and 4 from J; bases not matched to a gene: 10. CDR3 length: 15 residues. CDR3 DNA sequence: TGTGCCAGCAGCATATACAGGGGTGGAGGAGAGACCCAGTACTTC. It encodes CASSIYRGGGETQYF.

This clonotype was seen a few times. This chain uses TRBV12-3 or TRBV12-4 with TRBJ2-5; TRBD2 is a possible D gene (5 bases). The CDR3 covers 17 residues. V dropped 3 bases and J dropped 3 bases, with 20 bases sitting between them. CDR3 in amino acids: CASSFDREVWLEETQYF. DNA of the CDR3: TGTGCCAGCAGTTTCGATCGGGAAGTGTGGCTAGAAGAGACCCAGTACTTC.

The chain has TRBV7-6 and TRBJ2-5; D is unresolved. The CDR3 contains 13 residues. With 3 bases removed from V and 1 base from J, the gap between germline ends came to 6 bases. Looked up from germline, CDR1 is SGHVS and CDR2 is FNYEAQ. CDR3 nucleotide sequence: TGTGCCAGCAGCTTGAGTATCCAAGAGACCCAGTACTTC. It encodes CASSLSIQETQYF.

This clonotype was recorded a few times. The rearrangement joins TRBV7-6 to TRBJ1-1; D is perhaps TRBD1 (6 bases). Germline loops: CDR1 SGHVS, CDR2 FNYEAQ. The V and J ends lost 5 bases and 4 bases respectively, with 14 bases between them. The CDR3 contains 14 residues. CDR3 residues: CASSPAGVSTEAFF. The CDR3 DNA sequence: TGTGCCAGCAGCCCGGCAGGGGTGAGCACTGAAGCTTTCTTT.

To note about this clonotype: Just one base apart from a much larger clone, this may be a read error. The chain uses TRBV27 and TRBJ2-6; D is uncertain. Trimming pared 8 bases from V and 0 bases from J, leaving 5 bases between. The CDR3 length is 13 residues. CDR1 is MNHEY, CDR2 SMNVEV, per germline (reference sequence). The CDR3 reads CASGPSGANVLTF. CDR3 sequence (DNA): TGTGCCAGCGGCCCCTCTGGGGCCAACGTCCTGACTTTC. Full variable domain (remainder filled in from reference TRBV27 and TRBJ2-6): EAQVTQNPRYLITVTGKKLTVTCSQNMNHEYMSWYRQDPGLGLRQIYYSMNVEVTDKGDVPEGYKVSRKEKRNFPLILESPSPNQTSLYFCASGPSGANVLTFGAGSRLTVL.

This sequence joins TRBV4-3 and TRBJ2-3; D remains ambiguous. CDR1 is LGHNA and CDR2 is YSLEER in the germline V gene. Trimming cost V 0 bases and J 4 bases, with 8 bases left between them. This CDR3 region has 14 residues. The CDR3 nucleotides are TGCGCCAGCAGCCAAGATCGGTTAGCAGATACGCAGTATTTT. Translation gives CASSQDRLADTQYF.

This clonotype was recorded at least ten times. The genes are TRBV7-9 and TRBJ2-5, with TRBD2 as a possible D gene (5 bases). This CDR3 contains 15 residues. The germline V and J ends were trimmed by 2 bases and 2 bases, with 12 bases remaining between them. Germline V gives CDR1 SEHNR, CDR2 FQNEAQ (reference sequence). In DNA form, the CDR3 reads TGTGCCAGCAGCTTAAAAGGCGGGTTGCAAGAGACCCAGTACTTC. The encoded protein is CASSLKGGLQETQYF.